The T cell receptor (beta chain) under discussion was sequenced for a study of OX40 agonist ivuxolimab in advanced cancers. Overall study context: Three patients, one with hepatocellular carcinoma and two with cutaneous melanoma, responded partially.

Findings of the study overall: It was not determined which antigens were specifically recognized by the peripheral T cells that had undergone clonal expansion. Compared with CD4+, CD8+ T cells on average had more expanded clones.

V was shortened by 6 bases and J by 1 base, with 14 bases between the two germline ends. This CDR3 contains 15 residues. Germline-derived CDR1 and CDR2 are MNHEY and SVGAGI. Concerning this clone: The antigen is undetermined.

Sequencing was performed with immunoSEQ multiplex PCR; in TCRdb, only in-frame clones are kept and a portion is missing. The table has roughly 64,000 clones, approximately 90% seen once. This TCR derives from an adult with an advanced solid tumor such as melanoma, head and neck, liver or kidney cancer. This sample comprised CD4+ or CD8+ T cells sorted from blood, obtained in a trial of the OX40 agonist ivuxolimab. The J gene is TRBJ2-3, the V gene TRBV6-5; D not certain. The CDR3 loop is CASRLWRERTDTQYF. The CDR3 DNA is TGTGCCAGCAGACTCTGGCGAGAGCGCACAGATACGCAGTATTTT.